This T cell receptor beta chain was recovered during a study of technical replicates of blood from several donors (dated by TCRdb to between 2016 and 2019). Libraries were made using the immunoSEQ multiplex PCR assay. In TCRdb, the immuneACCESS table is reduced to in-frame sequences with V and J assigned. These tables do not hold every clone; where another copy was compared, an unresolved V gene accounts for under half, and the others remain unexplained. The table for this sample lists about 73,000 clones; 93% of them were counted only once. Roughly 0.25% of the sample belongs to the ten largest clones. To note about this clone: It lacks a known antigen. One base away there is no much larger clone; base qualities are not given.

CDR1 and CDR2, per the germline V gene, are SGDLS and YYNGEE. The CDR3 covers 15 residues, taking in both the cysteine and the phenylalanine. Only the CDR3 DNA is retained, 45 bases long and in frame from the first base. Deletion took 0 bases off V and 7 bases off J, with a span of 14 bases between the germline ends. The V and J genes are TRBV9 and TRBJ2-1, and TRBD2 may be the D gene, going by 6 matching bases. Sequencing was performed on T cells isolated from PBMCs. This TCR came from a human donor in good health. CDR3 sequence: CASSVGSGRGNEQFF. The nucleotides are TGTGCCAGCAGCGTAGGCTCTGGACGGGGGAATGAGCAGTTCTTC.